One and the same sample provided the 3 T cell receptor beta chains below, sequenced in a study of read filtering for tumor transcriptome and immune sequencing. This library used around 400 ng RNA and molecular barcoded adaptors spanning alpha/delta and beta/gamma chains. TCRdb passed the reads through MiXCR, listing each CDR3 protein once. The data show 100,000 to 150,000 distinct CDR3 sequences, with 13% seen just once and approximately 11% held by the top ten. Sequenced: a population of CD138-negative cells sorted from bone marrow. These receptors were collected from a donor at least 40 years old with multiple myeloma.

This clonotype showed up many times. The rearrangement uses TRBV27 and TRBJ1-1; perhaps TRBD1 as D (6 bases). CDR3 length: 15 amino acids. Germline CDR1 MNHEY, CDR2 SMNVEV (reference sequence). Trimming stripped 5 bases from V and 1 base from J, with 14 bases between. Here the CDR3 DNA reads TGTGCCAGCAGTCCCGCCGGGACACAGAACACTGAAGCTTTCTTT. Protein: CASSPAGTQNTEAFF.

The rearrangement links TRBV29-1 to TRBJ1-3; no clear D gene. V lost 6 bases to trimming and J lost 3 bases, with 15 bases between them. The CDR3 covers 14 residues. The germline V gene has CDR1 SQVTM and CDR2 ANQGSEA. The CDR3 protein is CSVTGMDFGNTIYF. The CDR3 region has the DNA TGCAGCGTGACCGGGATGGACTTTGGAAACACCATATATTTT.

Worth noting for this clonotype: This may be a read error: a much more frequent sequence differs by one nucleotide. The chain recombines TRBV5-5 with TRBJ1-5, with unresolved D. The CDR3 sequence is 14 residues long. Per the germline V gene, CDR1 is SGHKS and CDR2 is YYEKEE (reference sequence). Trimming pared 4 bases from V and 9 bases from J, leaving 17 bases between. The DNA of the CDR3 is TGTGCCAGCAGCAAGTGGGAGGGCGGCCGGCCCCAGCATTTT. Residues: CASSKWEGGRPQHF. The full variable domain, completed using reference TRBV5-5 and TRBJ1-5, is DAGVTQSPTHLIKTRGQQVTLRCSPISGHKSVSWYQQVLGQGPQFIFQYYEKEERGRGNFPDRFSARQFPNYSSELNVNALLLGDSALYLCASSKWEGGRPQHFGDGTRLSIL.